This T cell receptor (beta chain) was retrieved from a study of OX40 agonist ivuxolimab in advanced cancers. About the study: The patients received agonistic anti-OX40 (CD134) antibody ivuxolimab. Partial response was recorded in three patients: one hepatocellular carcinoma and two cutaneous melanoma cases.

TCRdb keeps only in-frame clones here, not all; method: immunoSEQ multiplex PCR. The table shows approximately 70,000 clones, with approximately 80% occurring only once. General study points: There was clonal expansion of CD4+ and CD8+ blood T cells by week 6 at 0.1 to 3.0 mg/kg.

This CDR3 has 13 residues. Germline V gives CDR1 KGHSH, CDR2 LQKENI. Trimming left V 0 bases short and J 5 bases short, with 8 bases between. About this clone: Its antigen remains unknown.

The J gene is TRBJ2-7, the V gene TRBV18, with D possibly matching TRBD1 (5 bases). The clonotype originates from an adult with an advanced solid tumor such as melanoma, head and neck, liver or kidney cancer. This specimen was CD4+ or CD8+ T cells sorted from blood, taken in a trial of the OX40 agonist ivuxolimab. Here the CDR3 DNA reads TGTGCCAGCTCACCACCGACAGAGGACGAGCAGTACTTC. This encodes CASSPPTEDEQYF.